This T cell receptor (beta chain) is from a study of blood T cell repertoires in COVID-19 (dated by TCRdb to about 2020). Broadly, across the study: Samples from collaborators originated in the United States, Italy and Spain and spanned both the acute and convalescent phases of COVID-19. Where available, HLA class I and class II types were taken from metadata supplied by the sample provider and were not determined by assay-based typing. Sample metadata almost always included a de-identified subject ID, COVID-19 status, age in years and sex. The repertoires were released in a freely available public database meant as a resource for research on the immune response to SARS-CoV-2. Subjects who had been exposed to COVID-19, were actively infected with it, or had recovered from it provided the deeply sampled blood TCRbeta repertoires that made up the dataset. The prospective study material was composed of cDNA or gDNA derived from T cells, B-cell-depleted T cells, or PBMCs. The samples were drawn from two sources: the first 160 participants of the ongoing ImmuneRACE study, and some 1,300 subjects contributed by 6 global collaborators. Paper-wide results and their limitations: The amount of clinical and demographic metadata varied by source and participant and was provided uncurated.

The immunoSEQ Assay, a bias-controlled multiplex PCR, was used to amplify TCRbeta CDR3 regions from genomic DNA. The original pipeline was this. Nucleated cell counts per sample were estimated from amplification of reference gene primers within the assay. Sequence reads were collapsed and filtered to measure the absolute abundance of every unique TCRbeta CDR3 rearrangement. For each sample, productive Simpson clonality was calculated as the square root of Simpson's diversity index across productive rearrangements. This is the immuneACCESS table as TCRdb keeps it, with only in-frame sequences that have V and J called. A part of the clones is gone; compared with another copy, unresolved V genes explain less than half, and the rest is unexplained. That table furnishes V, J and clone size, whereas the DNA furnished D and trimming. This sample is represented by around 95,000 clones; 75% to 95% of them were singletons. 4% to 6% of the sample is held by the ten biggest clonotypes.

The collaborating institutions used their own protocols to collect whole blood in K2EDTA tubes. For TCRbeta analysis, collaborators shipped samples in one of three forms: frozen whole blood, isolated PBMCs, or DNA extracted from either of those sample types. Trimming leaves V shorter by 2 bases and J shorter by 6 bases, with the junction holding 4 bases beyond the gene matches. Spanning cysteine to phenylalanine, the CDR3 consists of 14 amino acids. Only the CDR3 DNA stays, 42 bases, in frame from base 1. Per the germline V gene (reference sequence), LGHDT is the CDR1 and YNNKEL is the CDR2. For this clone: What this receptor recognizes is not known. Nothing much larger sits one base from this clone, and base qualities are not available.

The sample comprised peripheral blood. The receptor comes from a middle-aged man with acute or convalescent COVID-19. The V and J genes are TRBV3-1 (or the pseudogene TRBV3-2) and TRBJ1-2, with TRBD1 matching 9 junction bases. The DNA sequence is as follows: TGTGCCAGCAGCCAAACAGGGGGCACGCATGGCTACACCTTC. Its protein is CASSQTGGTHGYTF.